These T cell receptor beta chains were read from a single sample in a study of T-cell memory formation after mild COVID-19. From the 5' RACE reads, TCRdb called clonotypes with MiXCR, one entry per CDR3 protein. Of 110,000 or so distinct CDR3 sequences in the sample, 22% are singletons; the top ten hold roughly 37%. The source material was PBMCs or a T cell subset sorted from them (not recorded which). The receptor set was obtained from a young man who had mild COVID-19 (a few samples of this study predate the infection). Cell type and time point are not known. Each CDR3 is given with its conserved first and last residue. D genes are given only for firm matches. The size entry is marked missing in some rows and otherwise reads once, few, many or a size class.

CDR3 protein: CASSTETGYALFYGYTF
CDR3 DNA: TGTGCCAGCAGCACGGAGACAGGGTATGCCCTGTTCTATGGCTACACCTTC
J gene: TRBJ1-2
D gene: TRBD1
V gene: TRBV7-8
clone size: .

CDR3 protein: CASTDSRGIYYEQYF
CDR3 DNA: TGTGCCAGCACCGACTCGAGGGGGATTTACTACGAGCAGTACTTC
J gene: TRBJ2-7
D gene: .
V gene: TRBV5-6
clone size: .

CDR3 protein: CASLTDPYGYTF
CDR3 DNA: TGTGCCAGCCTGACGGATCCCTATGGCTACACCTTC
J gene: TRBJ1-2
D gene: .
V gene: TRBV28
clone size: .

CDR3 protein: CASSYSTGVGPTEAFF
CDR3 DNA: TGTGCCAGCAGTTACTCGACCGGGGTAGGGCCCACTGAAGCTTTCTTT
J gene: TRBJ1-1
D gene: .
V gene: TRBV6-6
clone size: few

CDR3 protein: CASSQDRRTQYF
CDR3 DNA: TGCGCCAGCAGCCAAGACCGCCGGACCCAGTACTTC
J gene: TRBJ2-5
D gene: .
V gene: TRBV4-1
clone size: .

CDR3 protein: CASSGPGRTGRTQYF
CDR3 DNA: TGTGCCAGCAGCGGCCCGGGGCGGACAGGGCGTACGCAGTATTTT
J gene: TRBJ2-3
D gene: TRBD1
V gene: TRBV7-2
clone size: .

CDR3 protein: CASSTDRVDNYGYTF
CDR3 DNA: TGTGCCAGCAGCACGGACAGGGTTGATAACTATGGCTACACCTTC
J gene: TRBJ1-2
D gene: TRBD1
V gene: TRBV7-9
clone size: .

CDR3 protein: CASTGGAGNTIYF
CDR3 DNA: TGTGCCAGCACCGGGGGCGCCGGAAACACCATATATTTT
J gene: TRBJ1-3
D gene: .
V gene: TRBV19
clone size: .

CDR3 protein: CASSDYFRTGPHSDTQYF
CDR3 DNA: TGCGCCAGCAGCGACTACTTTAGGACAGGGCCTCACTCGGATACGCAGTATTTT
J gene: TRBJ2-3
D gene: TRBD1
V gene: TRBV5-1
clone size: few

CDR3 protein: CASSQDIGTSSTDTQYF
CDR3 DNA: TGCGCCAGCAGCCAAGATATAGGGACTTCAAGCACAGATACGCAGTATTTT
J gene: TRBJ2-3
D gene: .
V gene: TRBV4-3
clone size: many